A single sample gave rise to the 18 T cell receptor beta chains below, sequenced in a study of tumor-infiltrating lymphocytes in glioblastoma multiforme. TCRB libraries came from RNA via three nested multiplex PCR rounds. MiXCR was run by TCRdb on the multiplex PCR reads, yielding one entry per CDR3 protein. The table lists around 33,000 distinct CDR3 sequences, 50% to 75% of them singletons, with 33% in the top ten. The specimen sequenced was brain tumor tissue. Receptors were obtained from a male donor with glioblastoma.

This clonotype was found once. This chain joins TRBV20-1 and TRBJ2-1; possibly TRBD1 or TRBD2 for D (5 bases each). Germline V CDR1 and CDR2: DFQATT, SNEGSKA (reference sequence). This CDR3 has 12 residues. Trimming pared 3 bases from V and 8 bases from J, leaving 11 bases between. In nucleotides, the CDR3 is TGCAGTGCTAGTAGGGGTAGCGATGAGCAGTTCTTC. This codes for CSASRGSDEQFF.

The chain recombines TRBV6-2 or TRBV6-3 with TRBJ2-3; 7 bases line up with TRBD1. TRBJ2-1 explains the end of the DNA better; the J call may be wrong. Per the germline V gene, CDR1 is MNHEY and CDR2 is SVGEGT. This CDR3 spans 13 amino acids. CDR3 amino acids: CASSYQGDHTQFF. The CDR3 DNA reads TGTGCCAGCAGTTACCAGGGGGACCATACGCAGTTCTTC.

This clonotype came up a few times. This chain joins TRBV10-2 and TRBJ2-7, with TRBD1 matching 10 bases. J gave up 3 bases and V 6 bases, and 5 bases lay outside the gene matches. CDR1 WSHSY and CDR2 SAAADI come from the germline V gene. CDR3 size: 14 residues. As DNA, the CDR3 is TGCGCCAGCAGCCAGGGGACAGGGGTCTACGAGCAGTACTTC. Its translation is CASSQGTGVYEQYF.

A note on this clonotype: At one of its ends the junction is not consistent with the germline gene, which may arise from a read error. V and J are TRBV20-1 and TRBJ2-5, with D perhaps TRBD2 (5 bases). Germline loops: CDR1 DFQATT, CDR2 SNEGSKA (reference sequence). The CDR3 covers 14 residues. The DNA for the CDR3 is TGCAGTGCTCATGACTGGGAGAGTTCGGAGACCCGGTACTTC. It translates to CSAHDWESSETRYF.

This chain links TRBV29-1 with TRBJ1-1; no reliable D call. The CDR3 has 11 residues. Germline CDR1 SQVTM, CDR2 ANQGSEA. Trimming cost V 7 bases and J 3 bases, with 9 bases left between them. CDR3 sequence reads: CSALKYTEAFF. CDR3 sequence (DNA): TGCAGCGCCCTGAAGTACACTGAAGCTTTCTTT.

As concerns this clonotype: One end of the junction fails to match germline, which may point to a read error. In DNA, the CDR3 is TGCGCCGGCAGCTTCTCTAGCCTAGCACTATACGAGCAATACTTC. This sequence encodes CAGSFSSLALYEQYF. This rearrangement joins TRBV11-2 to TRBJ2-7; D may be TRBD2 (5 bases). Germline CDR1 SGHAT, CDR2 FQNNGV. The CDR3 length is 15 residues. Looking up the rest from reference TRBV11-2 and TRBJ2-7 gives the full variable domain: EAGVAQSPRYKIIEKRQSVAFWCNPISGHATLYWYQQILGQGPKLLIQFQNNGVVDDSQLPKDRFSAERLKGVDSTLKIQPAKLEDSAVYLCAGSFSSLALYEQYFGPGTRLTVT.

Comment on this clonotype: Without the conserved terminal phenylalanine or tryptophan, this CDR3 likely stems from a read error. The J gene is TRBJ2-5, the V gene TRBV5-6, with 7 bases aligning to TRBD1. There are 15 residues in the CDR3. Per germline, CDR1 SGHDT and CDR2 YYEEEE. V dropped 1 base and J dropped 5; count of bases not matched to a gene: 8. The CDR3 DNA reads TGTGCCAGCAGCTTGTTTACGAGGGGGCGCGAGACCCAGTACTTG. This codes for CASSLFTRGRETQYL.

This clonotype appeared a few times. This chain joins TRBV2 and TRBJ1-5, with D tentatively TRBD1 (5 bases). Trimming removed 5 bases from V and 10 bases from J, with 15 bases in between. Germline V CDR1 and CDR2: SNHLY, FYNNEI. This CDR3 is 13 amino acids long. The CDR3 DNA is TGTGCCAGCAGTAAAGGGGTCCTCCAACCCCAGCATTTT. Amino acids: CASSKGVLQPQHF.

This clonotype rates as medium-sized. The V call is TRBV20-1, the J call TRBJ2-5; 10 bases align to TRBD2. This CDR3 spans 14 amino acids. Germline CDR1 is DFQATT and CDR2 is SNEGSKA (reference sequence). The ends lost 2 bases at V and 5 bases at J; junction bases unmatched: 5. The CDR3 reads CSARLAGVLETQYF. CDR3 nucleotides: TGCAGTGCTAGACTAGCGGGAGTTTTGGAGACCCAGTACTTC.

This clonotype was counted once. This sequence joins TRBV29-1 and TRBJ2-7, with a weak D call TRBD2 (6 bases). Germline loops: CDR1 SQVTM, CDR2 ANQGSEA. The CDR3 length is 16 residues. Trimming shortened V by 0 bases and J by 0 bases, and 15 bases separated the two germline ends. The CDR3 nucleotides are TGCAGCGTTGAAGACAGCGCGAAGGGAGGCTCCTACGAGCAGTACTTC. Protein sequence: CSVEDSAKGGSYEQYF.

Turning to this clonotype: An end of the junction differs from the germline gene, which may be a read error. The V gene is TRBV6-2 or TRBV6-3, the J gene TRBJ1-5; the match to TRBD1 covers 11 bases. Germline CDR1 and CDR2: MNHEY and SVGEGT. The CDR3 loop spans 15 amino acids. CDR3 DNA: TGTGCCAGCAGAGCCGGGACAGGGGGTTATCGGCCCCAGCATTTC. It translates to CASRAGTGGYRPQHF.

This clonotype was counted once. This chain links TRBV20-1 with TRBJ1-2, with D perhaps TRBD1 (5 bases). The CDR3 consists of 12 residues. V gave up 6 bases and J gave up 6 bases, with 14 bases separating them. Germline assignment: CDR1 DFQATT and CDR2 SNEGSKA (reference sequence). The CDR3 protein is CSAGDESHGYTF. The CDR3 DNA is TGCAGTGCCGGGGACGAATCCCATGGCTACACCTTC.

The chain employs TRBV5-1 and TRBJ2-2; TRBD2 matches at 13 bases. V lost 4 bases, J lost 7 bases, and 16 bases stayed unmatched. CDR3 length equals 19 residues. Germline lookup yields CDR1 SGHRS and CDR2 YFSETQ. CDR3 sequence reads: CASSRTIRLAGGNGGELFF. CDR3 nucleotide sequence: TGCGCCAGCAGCAGGACAATTCGACTAGCGGGAGGCAATGGCGGGGAGCTGTTTTTT.

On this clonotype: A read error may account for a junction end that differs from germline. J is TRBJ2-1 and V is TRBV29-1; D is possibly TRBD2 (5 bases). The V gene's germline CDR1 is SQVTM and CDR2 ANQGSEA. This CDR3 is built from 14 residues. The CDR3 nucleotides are TGCAGCGTGGCTCTGGCGGGTGGGTACAATGAGCAGCTCTTC. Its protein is CSVALAGGYNEQLF.

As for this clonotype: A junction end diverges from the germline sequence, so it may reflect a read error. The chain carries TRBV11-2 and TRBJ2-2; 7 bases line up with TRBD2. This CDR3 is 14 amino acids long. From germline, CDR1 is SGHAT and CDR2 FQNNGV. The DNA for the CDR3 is TGTGCCAGCAGCCACGGACTAGGGCCCGGGGAGTTGTTTTTT. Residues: CASSHGLGPGELFF.

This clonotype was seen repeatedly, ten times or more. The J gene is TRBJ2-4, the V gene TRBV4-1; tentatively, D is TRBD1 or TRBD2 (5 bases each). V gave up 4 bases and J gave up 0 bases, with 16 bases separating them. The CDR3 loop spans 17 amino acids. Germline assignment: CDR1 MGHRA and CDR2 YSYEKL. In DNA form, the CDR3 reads TGCGCCAGCAGCCTCCCCGGGGCACTAATAGCCAAAAACATTCAGTACTTC. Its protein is CASSLPGALIAKNIQYF.

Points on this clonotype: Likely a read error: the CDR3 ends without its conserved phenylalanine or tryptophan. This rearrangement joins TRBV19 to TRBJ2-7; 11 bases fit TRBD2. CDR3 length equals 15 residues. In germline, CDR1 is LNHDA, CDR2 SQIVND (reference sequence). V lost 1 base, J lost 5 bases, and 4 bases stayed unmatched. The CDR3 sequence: CASSIALAGGHEQYL. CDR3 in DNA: TGTGCCAGTAGTATAGCCCTAGCGGGAGGTCACGAGCAGTACCTC.

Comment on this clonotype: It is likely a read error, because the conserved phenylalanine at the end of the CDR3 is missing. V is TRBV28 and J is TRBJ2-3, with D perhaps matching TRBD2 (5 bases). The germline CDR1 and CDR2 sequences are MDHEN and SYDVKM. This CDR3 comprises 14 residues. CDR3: CANSFLSGTDTQYY. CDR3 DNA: TGTGCCAACAGTTTTCTTAGCGGCACAGATACGCAGTATTAT.